This TCR beta chain derives from a study of blood T cell repertoires in COVID-19. Method: immunoSEQ multiplex PCR; TCRdb's copy keeps in-frame clones and lacks some. This sample has about 130,000 clones, with 80% to 90% found just once. The material sequenced was peripheral blood. This clonotype was sampled from a woman aged 60-75 years with acute or convalescent COVID-19.

The CDR3 nucleotides are TGTGCCAGCAGTATGGACAGGGTAGGATCCGGAAACACCATATATTTT. Translating gives CASSMDRVGSGNTIYF. The chain employs TRBV2 and TRBJ1-3; 8 bases align to TRBD1. Per germline, CDR1 SNHLY and CDR2 FYNNEI. The CDR3 is made up of 16 amino acids. Trimming at V came to 5 bases and at J to 4 bases, leaving 10 bases not matched to a gene.